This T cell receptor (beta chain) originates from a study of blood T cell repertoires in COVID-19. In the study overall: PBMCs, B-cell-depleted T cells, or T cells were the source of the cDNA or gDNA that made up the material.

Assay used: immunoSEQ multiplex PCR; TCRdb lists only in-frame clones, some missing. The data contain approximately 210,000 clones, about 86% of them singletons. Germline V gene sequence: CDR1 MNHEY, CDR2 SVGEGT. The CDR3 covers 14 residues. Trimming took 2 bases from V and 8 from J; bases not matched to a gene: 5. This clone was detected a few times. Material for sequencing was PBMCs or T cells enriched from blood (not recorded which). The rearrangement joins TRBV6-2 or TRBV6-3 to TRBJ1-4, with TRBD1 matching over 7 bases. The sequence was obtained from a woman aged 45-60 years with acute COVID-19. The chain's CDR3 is CASSYETGDEKLFF. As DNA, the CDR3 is TGTGCCAGCAGTTACGAAACAGGGGACGAAAAACTGTTTTTT.